Here is one TCR beta chain with its context. The data are from a study of blood T cell repertoires in COVID-19. Trimming at V came to 4 bases and at J to 9 bases, leaving 6 bases not matched to a gene. Germline loops: CDR1 SGHNT, CDR2 YYREEE (reference sequence). The length of the CDR3 is 15 residues. Libraries were prepared by immunoSEQ multiplex PCR; TCRdb keeps only in-frame clonotypes and omits some of them. The sample records fewer than 200,000 clones, approximately 80% being singletons. The sample comprised peripheral blood. The chain joins TRBV5-4 to TRBJ2-1; 14 nucleotides match TRBD2. The sequence was collected from a woman between 50 and 59 years old with active or convalescent COVID-19. In DNA form, the CDR3 reads TGTGCCAGCAGCGGCCGACTAGCGGGAGGGGGTGAGCAGTTCTTC. Translated, it gives CASSGRLAGGGEQFF. Full variable domain (remainder filled in from reference TRBV5-4 and TRBJ2-1): ETGVTQSPTHLIKTRGQQVTLRCSSQSGHNTVSWYQQALGQGPQFIFQYYREEENGRGNFPPRFSGLQFPNYSSELNVNALELDDSALYLCASSGRLAGGGEQFFGPGTRLTVL.